This entry is about one TCR beta chain. These data are taken from a study of tumor T cells in aggressive B-cell lymphoma. V was clipped by 2 bases and J by 11 bases, with 10 bases between them. This CDR3 has 12 residues. TCRdb's table, derived via immunoSEQ multiplex PCR, lists solely in-frame clones and lacks some. The data show approximately 500 clones, about 89% seen once. The sequence was collected from an adult with diffuse large B cell lymphoma. Sample: tumor tissue. V usage is TRBV5-3 and J usage is TRBJ1-4, with D uncertain. TRBV5-3 is assigned to the ORF class and has an uncertain function. The CDR3 sequence is CARSFTGQKLFF. The DNA of the CDR3 is TGTGCCAGAAGCTTCACTGGGCAGAAACTGTTTTTT.